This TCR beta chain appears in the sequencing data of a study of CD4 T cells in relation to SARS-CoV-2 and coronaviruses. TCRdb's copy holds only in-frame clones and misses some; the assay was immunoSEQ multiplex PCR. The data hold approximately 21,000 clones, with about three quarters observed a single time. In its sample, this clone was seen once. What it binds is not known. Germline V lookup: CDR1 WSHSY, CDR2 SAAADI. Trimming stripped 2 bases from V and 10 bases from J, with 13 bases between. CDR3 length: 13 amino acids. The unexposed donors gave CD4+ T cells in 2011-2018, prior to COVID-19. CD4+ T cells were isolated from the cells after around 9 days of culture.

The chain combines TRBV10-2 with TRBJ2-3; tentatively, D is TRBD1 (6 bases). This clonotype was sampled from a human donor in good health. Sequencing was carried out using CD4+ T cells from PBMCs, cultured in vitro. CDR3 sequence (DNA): TGCGCCAGCAGTGAGCCCGGACAGTTCGCGCAGTATTTT. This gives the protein CASSEPGQFAQYF.